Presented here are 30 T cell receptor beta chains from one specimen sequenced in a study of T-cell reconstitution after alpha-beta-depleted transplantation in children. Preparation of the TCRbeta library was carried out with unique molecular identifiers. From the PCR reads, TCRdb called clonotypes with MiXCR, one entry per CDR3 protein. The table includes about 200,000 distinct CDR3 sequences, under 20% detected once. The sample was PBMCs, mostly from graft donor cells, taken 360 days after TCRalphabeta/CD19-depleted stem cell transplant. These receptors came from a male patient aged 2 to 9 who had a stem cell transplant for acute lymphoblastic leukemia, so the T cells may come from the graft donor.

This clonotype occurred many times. This chain's CDR3 is CSVGGGYEQYF. DNA for the CDR3: TGCAGCGTTGGGGGCGGCTACGAGCAGTACTTC. The chain couples TRBV29-1 to TRBJ2-7; tentative D call: TRBD1 (5 bases). CDR3 size: 11 residues. V was cut by 4 bases and J by 3 bases, with 7 bases left in between. Germline-derived CDR1 and CDR2 are SQVTM and ANQGSEA.

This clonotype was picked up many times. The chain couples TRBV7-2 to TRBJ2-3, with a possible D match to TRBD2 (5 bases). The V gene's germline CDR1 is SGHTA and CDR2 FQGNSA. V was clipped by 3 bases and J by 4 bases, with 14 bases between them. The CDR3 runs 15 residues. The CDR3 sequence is CASSFGIPGSDTQYF. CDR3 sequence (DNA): TGTGCCAGCAGCTTCGGGATTCCAGGCTCAGATACGCAGTATTTT.

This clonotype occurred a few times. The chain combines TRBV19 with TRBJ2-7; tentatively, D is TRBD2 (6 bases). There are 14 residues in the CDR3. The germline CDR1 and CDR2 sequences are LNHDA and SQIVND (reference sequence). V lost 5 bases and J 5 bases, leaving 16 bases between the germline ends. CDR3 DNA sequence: TGTGCCAGTAGTTTCGGGAGTCCGGAAAACGAGCAGTACTTC. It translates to CASSFGSPENEQYF.

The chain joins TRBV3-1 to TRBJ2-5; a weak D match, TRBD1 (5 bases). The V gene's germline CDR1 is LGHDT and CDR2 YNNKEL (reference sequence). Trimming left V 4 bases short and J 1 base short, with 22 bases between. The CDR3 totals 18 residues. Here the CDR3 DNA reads TGTGCCAGCAGCCCAAGTCCCGGACAAGTAGAATTCCAAGAGACCCAGTACTTC. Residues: CASSPSPGQVEFQETQYF.

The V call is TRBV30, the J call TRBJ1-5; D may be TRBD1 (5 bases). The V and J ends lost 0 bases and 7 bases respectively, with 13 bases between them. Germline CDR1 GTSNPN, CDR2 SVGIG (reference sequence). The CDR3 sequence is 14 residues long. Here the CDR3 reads CAWSVRGSGQPQHF. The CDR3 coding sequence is TGTGCCTGGAGTGTACGGGGGTCAGGGCAGCCCCAGCATTTT.

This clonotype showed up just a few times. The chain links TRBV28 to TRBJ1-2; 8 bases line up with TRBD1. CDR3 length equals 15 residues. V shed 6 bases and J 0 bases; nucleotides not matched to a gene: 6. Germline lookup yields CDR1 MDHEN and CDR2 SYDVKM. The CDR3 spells CASRQQGVSNYGYTF. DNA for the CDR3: TGTGCCAGCAGGCAACAGGGGGTCTCTAACTATGGCTACACCTTC.

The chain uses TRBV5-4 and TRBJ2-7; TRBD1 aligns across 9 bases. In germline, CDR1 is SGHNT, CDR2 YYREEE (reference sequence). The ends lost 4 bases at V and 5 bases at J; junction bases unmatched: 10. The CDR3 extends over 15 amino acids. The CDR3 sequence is CASSETGGTPDEQYF. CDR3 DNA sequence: TGTGCCAGCAGCGAGACAGGGGGGACCCCTGACGAGCAGTACTTC.

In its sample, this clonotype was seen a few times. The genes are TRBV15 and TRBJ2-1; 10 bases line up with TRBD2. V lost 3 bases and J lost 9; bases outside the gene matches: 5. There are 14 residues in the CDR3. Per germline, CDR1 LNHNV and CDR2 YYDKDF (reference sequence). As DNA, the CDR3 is TGTGCCACCAGCAGGAGCGGGGGGGCGGTTGAGCAGTTCTTC. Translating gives CATSRSGGAVEQFF.

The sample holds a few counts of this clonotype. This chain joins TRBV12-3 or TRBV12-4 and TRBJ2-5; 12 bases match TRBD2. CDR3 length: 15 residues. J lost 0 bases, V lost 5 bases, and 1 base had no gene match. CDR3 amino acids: CASSRLAGDQETQYF. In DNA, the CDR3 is TGTGCCAGCAGTCGACTAGCGGGGGACCAAGAGACCCAGTACTTC.

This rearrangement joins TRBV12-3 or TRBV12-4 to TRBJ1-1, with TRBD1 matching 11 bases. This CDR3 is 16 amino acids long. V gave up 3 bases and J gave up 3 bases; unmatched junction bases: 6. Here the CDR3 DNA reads TGTGCCAGCAGTTTCTGGACAGGGGGCATCGACACTGAAGCTTTCTTT. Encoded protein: CASSFWTGGIDTEAFF.

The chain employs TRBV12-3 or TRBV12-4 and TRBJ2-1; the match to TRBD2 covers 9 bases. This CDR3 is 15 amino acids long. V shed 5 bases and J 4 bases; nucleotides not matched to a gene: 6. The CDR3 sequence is CASSPAGGYYNEQFF. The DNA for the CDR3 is TGTGCCAGCAGTCCCGCGGGGGGGTATTACAATGAGCAGTTCTTC.

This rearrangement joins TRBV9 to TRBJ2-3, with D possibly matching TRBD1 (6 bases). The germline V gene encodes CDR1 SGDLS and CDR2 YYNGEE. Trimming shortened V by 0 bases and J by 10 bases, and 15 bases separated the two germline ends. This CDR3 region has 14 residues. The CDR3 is CASSVAYRQDSQYF. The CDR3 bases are TGTGCCAGCAGCGTAGCCTATCGACAGGACTCGCAGTATTTT. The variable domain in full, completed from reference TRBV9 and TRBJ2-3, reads DSGVTQTPKHLITATGQRVTLRCSPRSGDLSVYWYQQSLDQGLQFLIQYYNGEERAKGNILERFSAQQFPDLHSELNLSSLELGDSALYFCASSVAYRQDSQYFGPGTRLTVL.

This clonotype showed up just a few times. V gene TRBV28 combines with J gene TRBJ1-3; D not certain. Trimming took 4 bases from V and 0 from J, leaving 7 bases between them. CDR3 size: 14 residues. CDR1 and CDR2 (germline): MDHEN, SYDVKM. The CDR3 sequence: CASSSRLSGNTIYF. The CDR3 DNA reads TGTGCCAGCAGTTCCCGGCTCTCTGGAAACACCATATATTTT. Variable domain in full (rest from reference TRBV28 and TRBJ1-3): DVKVTQSSRYLVKRTGEKVFLECVQDMDHENMFWYRQDPGLGLRLIYFSYDVKMKEKGDIPEGYSVSREKKERFSLILESASTNQTSMYLCASSSRLSGNTIYFGEGSWLTVV.

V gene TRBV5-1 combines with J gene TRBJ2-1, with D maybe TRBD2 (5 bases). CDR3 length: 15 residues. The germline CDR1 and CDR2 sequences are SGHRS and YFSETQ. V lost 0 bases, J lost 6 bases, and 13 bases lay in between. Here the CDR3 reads CASSLVDGVFNEQFF. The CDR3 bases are TGCGCCAGCAGCTTGGTTGACGGGGTATTCAATGAGCAGTTCTTC.

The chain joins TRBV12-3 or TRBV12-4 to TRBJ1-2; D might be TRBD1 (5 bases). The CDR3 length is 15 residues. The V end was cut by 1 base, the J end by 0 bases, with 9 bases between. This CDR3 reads CASSLGRAANYGYTF. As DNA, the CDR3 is TGTGCCAGCAGTTTAGGCAGGGCGGCTAACTATGGCTACACCTTC.

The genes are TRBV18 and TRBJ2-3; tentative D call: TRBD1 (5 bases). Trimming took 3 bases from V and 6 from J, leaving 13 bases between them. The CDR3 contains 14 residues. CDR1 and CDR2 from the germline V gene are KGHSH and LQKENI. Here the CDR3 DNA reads TGTGCCAGCTCACCTCTACCCGCAGGGGATACGCAGTATTTT. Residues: CASSPLPAGDTQYF.

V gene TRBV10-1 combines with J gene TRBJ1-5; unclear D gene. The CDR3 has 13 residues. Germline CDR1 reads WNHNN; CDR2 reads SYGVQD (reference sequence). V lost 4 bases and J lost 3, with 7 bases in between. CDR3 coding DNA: TGCGCCAGCAGTGCGGGTTTCAATCAGCCCCAGCATTTT. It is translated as CASSAGFNQPQHF.

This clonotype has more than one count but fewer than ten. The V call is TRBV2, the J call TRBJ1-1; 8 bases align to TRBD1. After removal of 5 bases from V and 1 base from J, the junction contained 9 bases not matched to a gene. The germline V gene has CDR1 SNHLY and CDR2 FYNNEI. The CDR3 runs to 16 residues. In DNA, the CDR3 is TGTGCCAGCAGTCCACTGCCCGGGACAGGGAACACTGAAGCTTTCTTT. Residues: CASSPLPGTGNTEAFF.

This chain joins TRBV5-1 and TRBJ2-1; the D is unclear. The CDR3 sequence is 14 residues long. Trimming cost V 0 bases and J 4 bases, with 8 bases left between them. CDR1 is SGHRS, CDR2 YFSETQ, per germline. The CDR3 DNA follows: TGCGCCAGCAGCTTGGGTCAGACTTACAATGAGCAGTTCTTC. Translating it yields CASSLGQTYNEQFF.

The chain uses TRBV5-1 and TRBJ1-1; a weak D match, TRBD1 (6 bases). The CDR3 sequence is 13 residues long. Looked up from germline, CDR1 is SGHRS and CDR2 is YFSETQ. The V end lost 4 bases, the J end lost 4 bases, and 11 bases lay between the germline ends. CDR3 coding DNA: TGCGCCAGCAGCGTGTCGGGGGCCACTGAAGCTTTCTTT. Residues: CASSVSGATEAFF.

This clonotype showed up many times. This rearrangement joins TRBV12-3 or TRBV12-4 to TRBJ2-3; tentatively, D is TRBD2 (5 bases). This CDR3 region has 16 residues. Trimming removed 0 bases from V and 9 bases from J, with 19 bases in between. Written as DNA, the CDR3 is TGTGCCAGCAGTTTAGCGCTCGGCTCCGTGGGAGAGACGCAGTATTTT. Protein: CASSLALGSVGETQYF.

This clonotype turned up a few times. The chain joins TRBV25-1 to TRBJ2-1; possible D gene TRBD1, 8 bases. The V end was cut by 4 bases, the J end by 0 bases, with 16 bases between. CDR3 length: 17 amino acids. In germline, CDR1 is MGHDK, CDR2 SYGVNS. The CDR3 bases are TGTGCCAGCAGTGGAGGGAGGGGGACAGGCTCCTACAATGAGCAGTTCTTC. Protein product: CASSGGRGTGSYNEQFF.

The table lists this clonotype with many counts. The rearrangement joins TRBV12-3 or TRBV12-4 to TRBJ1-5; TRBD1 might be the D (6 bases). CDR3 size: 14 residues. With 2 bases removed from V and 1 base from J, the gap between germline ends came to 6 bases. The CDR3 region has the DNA TGTGCCAGCAGTTTAACAGGGAGCAATCAGCCCCAGCATTTT. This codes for CASSLTGSNQPQHF.

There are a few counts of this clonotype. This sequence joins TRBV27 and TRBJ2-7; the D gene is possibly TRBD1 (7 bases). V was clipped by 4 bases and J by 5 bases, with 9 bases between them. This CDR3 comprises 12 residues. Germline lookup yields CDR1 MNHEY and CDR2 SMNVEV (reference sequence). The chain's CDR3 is CASSSGGHEQYF. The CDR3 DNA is TGTGCCAGCAGTTCAGGGGGGCACGAGCAGTACTTC.

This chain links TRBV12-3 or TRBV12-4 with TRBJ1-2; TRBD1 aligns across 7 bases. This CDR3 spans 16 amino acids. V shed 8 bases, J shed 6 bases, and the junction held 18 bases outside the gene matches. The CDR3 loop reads CASGPDRLGQNNGYTF. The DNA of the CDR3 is TGTGCCAGCGGTCCCGATCGCTTGGGACAGAATAATGGCTACACCTTC.

The CDR3 region has the DNA TGTGCCATCAGTGAGGCGATCGGGACAGGGCCCTACGAGCAGTACTTC. Its protein product is CAISEAIGTGPYEQYF. J is TRBJ2-7 and V is TRBV10-3; 9 bases agree with TRBD1. CDR3 length: 16 amino acids. Trimming at V came to 2 bases and at J to 2 bases, leaving 7 bases not matched to a gene. From germline, CDR1 is ENHRY and CDR2 SYGVKD.

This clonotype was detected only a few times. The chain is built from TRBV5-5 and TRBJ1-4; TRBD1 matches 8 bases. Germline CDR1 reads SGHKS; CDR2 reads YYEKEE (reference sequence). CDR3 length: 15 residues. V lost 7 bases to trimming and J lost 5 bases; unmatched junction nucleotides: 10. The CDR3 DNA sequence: TGTGCCAGCGGCAAGGGTGGGACAGGAAATGAAAAACTGTTTTTT. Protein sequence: CASGKGGTGNEKLFF. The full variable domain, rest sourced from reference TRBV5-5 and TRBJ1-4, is DAGVTQSPTHLIKTRGQQVTLRCSPISGHKSVSWYQQVLGQGPQFIFQYYEKEERGRGNFPDRFSARQFPNYSSELNVNALLLGDSALYLCASGKGGTGNEKLFFGSGTQLSVL.

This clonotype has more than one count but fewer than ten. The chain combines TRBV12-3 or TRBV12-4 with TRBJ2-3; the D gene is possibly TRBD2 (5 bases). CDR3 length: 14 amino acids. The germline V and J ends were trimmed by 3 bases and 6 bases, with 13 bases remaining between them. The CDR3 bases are TGTGCCAGCAGTTTCGGGCGGGTTCTGGATACGCAGTATTTT. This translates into CASSFGRVLDTQYF.

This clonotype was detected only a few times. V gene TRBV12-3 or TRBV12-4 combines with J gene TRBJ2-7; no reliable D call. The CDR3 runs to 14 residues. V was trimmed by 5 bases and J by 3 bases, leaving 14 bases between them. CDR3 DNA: TGTGCCAGCAGTCCTGGACGGGTAGGCTACGAGCAGTACTTC. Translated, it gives CASSPGRVGYEQYF.

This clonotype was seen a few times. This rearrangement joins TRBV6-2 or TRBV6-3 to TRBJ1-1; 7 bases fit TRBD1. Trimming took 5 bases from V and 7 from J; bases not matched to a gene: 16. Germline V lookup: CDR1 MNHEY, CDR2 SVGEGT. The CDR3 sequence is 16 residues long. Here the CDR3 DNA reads TGTGCCAGCAGTCTACTTGGGACAGTCCAGAGTGTTGAAGCTTTCTTT. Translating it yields CASSLLGTVQSVEAFF.